The 10 T cell receptor beta chains presented below share a single source sample, sequenced in a study of cytomegalovirus exposure and HLA in healthy donors (dated by TCRdb to about 2017). The library relied on the immunoSEQ multiplex PCR assay. For the multiplex PCR, a mixture combining 60 forward primers for TCR Vbeta segments and 13 reverse primers for TCR Jbeta segments was used. The clones in this table, taken by TCRdb from immuneACCESS, are in-frame only. Not every clone is retained; where verified, under half of the shortfall comes from an unresolved V gene, and the cause of the rest is unknown. This sample gives about 140,000 clones in total; roughly 78% of them show up just once. Of the sample, 2.2% is held by the ten largest clones. The specimen sequenced was PBMCs. The receptors were gathered from a young man in good health and CMV-seronegative.

Points on this clone: The junction departs from the called germline gene at one end, perhaps through a read error. The gene calls are TRBV15 and TRBJ1-2; TRBD1 matches at 8 bases. This CDR3 has 17 residues. CDR1 is LNHNV, CDR2 YYDKDF, per germline (reference sequence). This CDR3 reads CATSRDLRGQDLYGYPF. The DNA of the CDR3 is TGTGCCACCAGCAGAGATCTCAGGGGGCAAGACCTCTATGGCTACCCCTTC.

V and J are TRBV29-1 and TRBJ2-1, with TRBD2 matching 9 bases. Germline trimming cut 7 bases from V and 3 bases from J; bases unmatched to any gene: 7. The CDR3 runs to 14 residues. The germline V gene has CDR1 SQVTM and CDR2 ANQGSEA. CDR3: CSAAGTSIYNEQFF. The CDR3 DNA sequence: TGCAGCGCAGCCGGGACTAGCATCTACAATGAGCAGTTCTTC.

The CDR3 nucleotides read TGCGCCAGCAGTGAGATGGTAGCGGGGATCTACGAGCAGTACTTC. It yields the protein CASSEMVAGIYEQYF. This chain uses TRBV10-2 with TRBJ2-7; 8 nucleotides align to TRBD2. After removal of 2 bases from V and 3 bases from J, the junction contained 6 bases not matched to a gene. Per germline, CDR1 WSHSY and CDR2 SAAADI. The CDR3 runs 15 residues.

The chain employs TRBV7-2 and TRBJ1-1; D possibly corresponds to TRBD1 (5 bases). The CDR3 sequence is 16 residues long. CDR1 and CDR2 from the germline V gene are SGHTA and FQGNSA. The V end was cut by 0 bases, the J end by 7 bases, with 18 bases between. The chain's CDR3 is CASSLAPQGTGFEAFF. Here the CDR3 DNA reads TGTGCCAGCAGCTTAGCGCCCCAGGGTACTGGGTTTGAAGCTTTCTTT.

The sample holds one count of this clone. The V gene is TRBV5-1, the J gene TRBJ2-3; a weak D match, TRBD2 (5 bases). V was clipped by 2 bases and J by 2 bases, with 12 bases between them. Germline assignment: CDR1 SGHRS and CDR2 YFSETQ. CDR3 length: 15 residues. CDR3 loop: CASSFERPPTDTQYF. The CDR3 DNA reads as TGCGCCAGCAGCTTCGAGCGGCCCCCCACAGATACGCAGTATTTT.

The gene calls are TRBV6-6 and TRBJ2-5, with 7 bases aligning to TRBD1. J was trimmed by 5 bases and V by 5 bases; bases with no gene match: 5. The CDR3 sequence is 13 residues long. CDR1 MNHNY and CDR2 SVGAGI come from the germline V gene (reference sequence). The CDR3 DNA is TGTGCCAGCAGTAACAGGGGTTTCGAGACCCAGTACTTC. It codes for CASSNRGFETQYF.

The chain is built from TRBV10-3 and TRBJ1-1; 7 bases are shared with TRBD1. The CDR3 is 16 amino acids. V gave up 6 bases and J gave up 0 bases; unmatched junction bases: 10. Germline-derived CDR1 and CDR2 are ENHRY and SYGVKD. This CDR3 reads CAISRGAGRVNTEAFF. The CDR3 DNA reads as TGTGCCATCAGCAGGGGGGCTGGTCGGGTGAACACTGAAGCTTTCTTT.

This rearrangement joins TRBV6-5 to TRBJ1-5; maybe TRBD1 (6 bases). The germline V and J ends were trimmed by 8 bases and 3 bases, with 11 bases remaining between them. Per the germline V gene, CDR1 is MNHEY and CDR2 is SVGAGI. The CDR3 consists of 13 residues. CDR3 residues: CASATGYNQPQHF. CDR3 DNA sequence: TGTGCCAGCGCAACAGGGTACAATCAGCCCCAGCATTTT.

The genes are TRBV6-5 and TRBJ1-5; 8 positions agree with TRBD1. The J segment lost 5 bases and the V segment lost 0 bases, leaving 3 bases of the junction unmatched. CDR1 and CDR2 from the germline V gene are MNHEY and SVGAGI. CDR3 length: 15 amino acids. CDR3 sequence: CASSYSSGGDQPQHF. The CDR3 DNA sequence: TGTGCCAGCAGTTACTCCTCAGGGGGCGATCAGCCCCAGCATTTT.

The chain has TRBV28 and TRBJ1-2; D is perhaps TRBD1 (6 bases). The CDR3 has 14 residues. Per germline, CDR1 MDHEN and CDR2 SYDVKM. V was trimmed by 1 base and J by 8 bases, leaving 14 bases between them. The CDR3 DNA sequence: TGTGCCAGCAGTTTATCGACATCCCAGGGGGGCTACACCTTC. It is translated as CASSLSTSQGGYTF.